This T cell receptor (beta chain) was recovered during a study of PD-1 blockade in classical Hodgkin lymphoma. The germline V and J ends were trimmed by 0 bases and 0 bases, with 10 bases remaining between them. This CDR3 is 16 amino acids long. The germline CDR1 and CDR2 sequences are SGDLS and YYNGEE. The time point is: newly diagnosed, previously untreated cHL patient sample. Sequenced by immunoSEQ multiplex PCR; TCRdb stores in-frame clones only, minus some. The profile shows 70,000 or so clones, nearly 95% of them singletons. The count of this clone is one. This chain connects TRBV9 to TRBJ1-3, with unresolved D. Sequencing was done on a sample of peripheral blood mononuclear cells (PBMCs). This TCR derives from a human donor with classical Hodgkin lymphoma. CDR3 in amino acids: CASSVEPGISGNTIYF. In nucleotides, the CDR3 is TGTGCCAGCAGCGTAGAGCCCGGAATCTCTGGAAACACCATATATTTT.